One and the same sample provided the 21 T cell receptor beta chains below, sequenced in a study of T-cell memory formation after mild COVID-19. TCRdb ran MiXCR on the 5' RACE reads and lists one entry per CDR3 protein. The data hold about 190,000 distinct CDR3 sequences, with 18% observed a single time. The material sequenced was PBMCs or a T cell subset sorted from them (not recorded which). These receptors were obtained from an adult woman who had mild COVID-19 (a few samples of this study predate the infection). Cell type and time point are not known.

The chain recombines TRBV20-1 with TRBJ2-5, with 9 bases lining up with TRBD1. The CDR3 spans 14 residues. Trimming at V came to 6 bases and at J to 4 bases, leaving 9 bases not matched to a gene. The germline V gene encodes CDR1 DFQATT and CDR2 SNEGSKA (reference sequence). CDR3 nucleotide sequence: TGCAGTGCCAACCGCCCGGGACAGGGAGAGACCCAGTACTTC. Protein: CSANRPGQGETQYF.

This clonotype occurred a few times. J is TRBJ2-3 and V is TRBV11-3; 8 bases align to TRBD2. Per germline, CDR1 SGHNT and CDR2 YENEEA. The CDR3 contains 14 residues. Trimming at V came to 5 bases and at J to 1 base, leaving 2 bases not matched to a gene. The CDR3 sequence: CASSLRGGTDTQYF. DNA of the CDR3: TGTGCCAGCAGCCTGCGGGGGGGCACAGATACGCAGTATTTT.

This clonotype came up many times. This sequence joins TRBV6-6 and TRBJ2-2; a weak D match, TRBD1 (6 bases). The V and J ends lost 0 bases and 6 bases respectively, with 8 bases between them. The CDR3 consists of 14 residues. Per the germline V gene, CDR1 is MNHNY and CDR2 is SVGAGI (reference sequence). The CDR3 protein is CASSYSGGAGELFF. CDR3 DNA: TGTGCCAGCAGTTACTCAGGGGGAGCCGGGGAGCTGTTTTTT.

This chain connects TRBV25-1 to TRBJ1-2; no definite D call. V was clipped by 2 bases and J by 4 bases, with 14 bases between them. The CDR3 has 15 residues. CDR1 MGHDK and CDR2 SYGVNS come from the germline V gene. The CDR3 DNA reads as TGTGCCAGCAGTGAACTCGGGGATACCTTCTATGGCTACACCTTC. It is translated as CASSELGDTFYGYTF.

This clonotype came up a few times. CDR3 sequence (DNA): TGTGCCAGCAGCTTAGGGACAGGGGCCAATCAGCCCCAGCATTTT. It is translated as CASSLGTGANQPQHF. This rearrangement joins TRBV7-6 to TRBJ1-5, with TRBD1 matching over 9 bases. Germline-derived CDR1 and CDR2 are SGHVS and FNYEAQ. The trim removed 1 base at V and 3 bases at J, leaving 1 base unmatched. The CDR3 spans 15 residues.

This clonotype was counted between two and nine times. V gene TRBV20-1 combines with J gene TRBJ2-2; TRBD2 matches at 7 bases. In germline, CDR1 is DFQATT, CDR2 SNEGSKA (reference sequence). Trimming took 7 bases from V and 7 from J; bases not matched to a gene: 12. This CDR3 contains 14 residues. DNA of the CDR3: TGCAGTGGGGCCCGGGGGGTAGCATGCGGGGAGCTGTTTTTT. This gives the protein CSGARGVACGELFF.

There are a few counts of this clonotype. The chain combines TRBV12-3 or TRBV12-4 with TRBJ2-3; no definite D call. The CDR3 contains 13 residues. Trimming removed 6 bases at V and 3 bases at J, with 10 bases between. The CDR3 reads CASRWAGTDTQYF. The CDR3, as DNA: TGTGCCAGCAGATGGGCCGGGACAGATACGCAGTATTTT.

This clonotype showed up many times. The chain combines TRBV5-1 with TRBJ2-2; 13 bases match TRBD2. V dropped 8 bases and J dropped 4; count of bases not matched to a gene: 17. Germline CDR1 is SGHRS and CDR2 is YFSETQ. The CDR3 is 19 residues long. The CDR3 DNA reads TGCGCCAGTAGAGCCTCCCTTTCACTAGCGGGAGGGCTCACCGGGGAGCTGTTTTTT. It translates to CASRASLSLAGGLTGELFF.

The chain carries TRBV20-1 and TRBJ1-1, with D unresolved. The CDR3 totals 16 residues. The V and J ends lost 3 bases and 4 bases respectively, with 21 bases between them. CDR1 and CDR2 from the germline V gene are DFQATT and SNEGSKA (reference sequence). The CDR3 spells CSASKTLLAQGTEAFF. CDR3 in DNA: TGCAGTGCTAGCAAGACATTACTGGCCCAAGGCACTGAAGCTTTCTTT.

This clonotype occurred a few times. The gene calls are TRBV24-1 and TRBJ1-1; D is unclear. This CDR3 contains 16 residues. Between the trimmed V and J ends, which lost 0 bases and 6 bases, there was a span of 16 bases. CDR1 and CDR2 (germline): KGHDR, SFDVKD. The CDR3 reads CATSDLGYRAAPEAFF. The DNA of the CDR3 is TGTGCCACCAGTGATTTGGGCTACAGAGCTGCTCCTGAAGCTTTCTTT.

This clonotype was observed at least ten times. The chain recombines TRBV14 with TRBJ2-7; D perhaps matches TRBD1 (7 bases). Germline-derived CDR1 and CDR2 are SGHDN and FVKESK. The CDR3 loop spans 14 amino acids. Trimming took off 1 base at V and 3 bases at J, with 10 bases between the two ends. The CDR3 loop reads CASSQGQGGYEQYF. The CDR3 DNA follows: TGTGCCAGCAGCCAAGGACAGGGAGGCTACGAGCAGTACTTC.

Only a few counts were recorded for this clonotype. The CDR3 DNA follows: TGCAGCGTTGCTACAGGGGTGTTGGTCTCCTACAATGAGCAGTTCTTC. Protein sequence: CSVATGVLVSYNEQFF. The chain recombines TRBV29-1 with TRBJ2-1; 7 nucleotides line up with TRBD1. Trimming removed 4 bases from V and 0 bases from J; junction bases left unmatched: 9. The CDR3 covers 16 residues. Germline V gene data show CDR1 as SQVTM and CDR2 as ANQGSEA.

This clonotype has ten or more counts. The V and J genes are TRBV10-3 and TRBJ1-1; D not resolved. Germline loops: CDR1 ENHRY, CDR2 SYGVKD. The CDR3 spans 13 residues. V dropped 3 bases and J dropped 4 bases, with 9 bases sitting between them. The CDR3 nucleotides are TGTGCCATCAGTGAAGCGGGGTTCACTGAAGCTTTCTTT. Residues: CAISEAGFTEAFF.

This clonotype was observed a handful of times. The CDR3 is CSVGRNTGELFF. CDR3 sequence (DNA): TGCAGCGTTGGTAGGAACACCGGGGAGCTGTTTTTT. The chain carries TRBV29-1 and TRBJ2-2; D gene unclear. Trimming removed 4 bases at V and 1 base at J, with 4 bases between. This CDR3 has 12 amino acids. The germline CDR1 and CDR2 sequences are SQVTM and ANQGSEA.

The chain employs TRBV12-3 or TRBV12-4 and TRBJ2-1; 15 nucleotides match TRBD2. The CDR3 is 16 amino acids. J was trimmed by 0 bases and V by 6 bases; bases with no gene match: 0. Here the CDR3 reads CASRGLAGGSYNEQFF. CDR3 in DNA: TGTGCCAGCAGGGGACTAGCGGGGGGCTCCTACAATGAGCAGTTCTTC.

This clonotype was seen once. The rearrangement links TRBV2 to TRBJ1-1, with a weak D call TRBD1 (5 bases). V lost 1 base to trimming and J lost 6 bases, with 12 bases between them. The CDR3 length is 14 residues. In germline, CDR1 is SNHLY, CDR2 FYNNEI. The CDR3 sequence is CASSEVRGLAEAFF. The DNA for the CDR3 is TGTGCCAGCAGTGAAGTGCGGGGCTTGGCTGAAGCTTTCTTT. Using reference TRBV2 and TRBJ1-1 for the parts outside the CDR3, the full variable domain is EPEVTQTPSHQVTQMGQEVILRCVPISNHLYFYWYRQILGQKVEFLVSFYNNEISEKSEIFDDQFSVERPDGSNFTLKIRSTKLEDSAMYFCASSEVRGLAEAFFGQGTRLTVV.

This clonotype came up many times. This chain uses TRBV21-1 with TRBJ1-1. TRBV21-1 is reported as a pseudogene. The CDR3 covers 13 residues. The DNA for the CDR3 is TGTGCCAGCAGCAAAAGGAGAAACACTGAAGCTTTCTTT. It codes for CASSKRRNTEAFF.

This chain joins TRBV4-2 and TRBJ2-3, with D unclear. The germline V gene has CDR1 LGHNA and CDR2 YNFKEQ. The CDR3 covers 15 residues. The V end lost 4 bases, the J end lost 0 bases, and 11 bases lay between the germline ends. CDR3 sequence: CASSPQPASTDTQYF. The DNA for the CDR3 is TGTGCCAGCAGCCCCCAGCCGGCCAGCACAGATACGCAGTATTTT.

This clonotype has just a few counts. The rearrangement joins TRBV3-1 to TRBJ1-1; 9 nucleotides line up with TRBD1. The germline CDR1 and CDR2 sequences are LGHDT and YNNKEL (reference sequence). The CDR3 spans 15 residues. The V segment lost 4 bases and the J segment 6 bases; nucleotides outside the gene matches: 9. As DNA, the CDR3 is TGTGCCAGCAGCCCCTCGGACAGGGGAAAGGCTGAAGCTTTCTTT. As protein: CASSPSDRGKAEAFF.

The V and J genes are TRBV4-2 and TRBJ2-3; weak D call: TRBD2 (6 bases). The CDR3 totals 15 residues. Trimming took 1 base from V and 2 from J, leaving 10 bases between them. Germline V CDR1 and CDR2: LGHNA, YNFKEQ. CDR3 in amino acids: CASSQADYATDTQYF. DNA of the CDR3: TGTGCCAGCAGCCAAGCGGACTACGCCACAGATACGCAGTATTTT.

This clonotype was observed a few times. V gene TRBV20-1 combines with J gene TRBJ1-2; D is possibly TRBD1 (5 bases). The V end was cut by 2 bases, the J end by 1 base, with 17 bases between. Per germline, CDR1 DFQATT and CDR2 SNEGSKA (reference sequence). This CDR3 spans 16 amino acids. CDR3 amino acids: CSARPPQARVNYGYTF. CDR3 nucleotide sequence: TGCAGTGCTAGACCCCCTCAGGCCAGGGTTAACTATGGCTACACCTTC.